This T cell receptor (beta chain) was sequenced in a study of blood T cell repertoires in COVID-19. Study details: Acute and convalescent COVID-19 samples came from the United States, Italy and Spain. Sources were T cells, B-cell-depleted T cells, or PBMCs; the material itself was cDNA or gDNA.

The V end lost 5 bases, the J end lost 10 bases, and 21 bases lay between the germline ends. The CDR3 contains 16 residues. CDR1 is SGHVS, CDR2 FQNEAQ, per germline. TCRdb's copy holds only in-frame clones and misses some; the assay was immunoSEQ multiplex PCR. The data show over 70,000 clones, about 80% seen once. V gene TRBV7-8 combines with J gene TRBJ1-6; D is unclear. Sequences were obtained from peripheral blood. The receptor comes from an older woman with acute or convalescent COVID-19. CDR3 coding DNA: TGTGCCAGCAGCCTATCTCCCGGTTTTTCGGTCTCACCCCTCCACTTT. Protein: CASSLSPGFSVSPLHF.